Described below is a single T cell receptor beta chain sequence and its context. TCRdb reprocessed the 5' RACE reads via MiXCR and lists one record per CDR3 protein. The sample has roughly 500,000 distinct CDR3 sequences; roughly 21% are singletons. The CDR3 runs to 15 residues. Trimming cost V 9 bases and J 6 bases, with 18 bases left between them. The sample belongs to a study of T-cell memory formation after mild COVID-19. This TCR was recovered from an adult woman who had mild COVID-19 (a few samples of this study predate the infection). Cell type and time point are not known. The chain joins TRBV12-3 or TRBV12-4 to TRBJ1-6; D uncertain. Material for sequencing was PBMCs or a T cell subset sorted from them (not recorded which). The DNA of the CDR3 is TGTGCCAGGGAGGAGGTTCGGGCTCCTAATTCACCCCTCCACTTT. This codes for CAREEVRAPNSPLHF.